Following are 2 T cell receptor beta chains from one sample sequenced in a study of beta chain features in type 1 diabetes. Study-level results: TCRB CDR3s from Type 1 diabetes patients were moderately but significantly shorter in all four CD4+ subsets.

Every bit of the isolated RNA underwent reverse transcription, so sequencing read expressed TCRB transcripts. Data came from immunoSEQ multiplex PCR; TCRdb stores just in-frame clones and leaves some out. The sample holds 150,000 to 200,000 clones, more than 60% seen once. These receptors have no known antigen. The sequencing sample was made of naive CD4+ T cells from blood. The receptors were gathered from a man aged 30 to 45 with type 1 diabetes.

This clone occurred a few times. The J gene is TRBJ2-5, the V gene TRBV29-1; 7 nucleotides match TRBD2. Unmatched junction bases numbered 4, after V lost 0 bases and J lost 3 bases. This CDR3 is 14 amino acids long. Germline CDR1 and CDR2: SQVTM and ANQGSEA. The CDR3 spells CSVEDLAGEETQYF. CDR3 coding DNA: TGCAGCGTTGAAGATCTTGCGGGAGAAGAGACCCAGTACTTC. Based on the CDR3 plus reference TRBV29-1 and TRBJ2-5, the full variable domain is SAVISQKPSRDICQRGTSLTIQCQVDSQVTMMFWYRQQPGQSLTLIATANQGSEATYESGFVIDKFPISRPNLTFSTLTVSNMSPEDSSIYLCSVEDLAGEETQYFGPGTRLLVL.

This clone turned up a few times. The CDR3 coding sequence is TGCAGCGTTGCCCAGGGACTAACAGCTAAGCAGTACTTC. Protein product: CSVAQGLTAKQYF. The chain uses TRBV29-1 and TRBJ2-7; TRBD2 matches 7 bases. From germline, CDR1 is SQVTM and CDR2 ANQGSEA. The J segment lost 8 bases and the V segment lost 4 bases, leaving 11 bases of the junction unmatched. This CDR3 has 13 residues.